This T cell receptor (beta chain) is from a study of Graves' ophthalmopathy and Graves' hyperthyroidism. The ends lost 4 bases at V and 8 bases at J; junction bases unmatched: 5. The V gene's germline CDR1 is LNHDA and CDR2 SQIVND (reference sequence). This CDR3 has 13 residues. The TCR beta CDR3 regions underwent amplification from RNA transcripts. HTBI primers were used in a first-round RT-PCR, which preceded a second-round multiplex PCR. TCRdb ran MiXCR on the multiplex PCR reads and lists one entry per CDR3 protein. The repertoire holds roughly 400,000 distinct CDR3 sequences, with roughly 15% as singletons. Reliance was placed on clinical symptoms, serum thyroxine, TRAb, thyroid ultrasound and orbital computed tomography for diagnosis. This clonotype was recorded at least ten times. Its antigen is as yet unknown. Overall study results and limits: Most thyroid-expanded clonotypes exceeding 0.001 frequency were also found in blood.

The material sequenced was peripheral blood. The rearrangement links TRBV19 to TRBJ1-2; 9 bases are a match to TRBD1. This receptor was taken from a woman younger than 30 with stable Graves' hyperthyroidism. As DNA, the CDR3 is TGTGCCAGTAGTAAAACAGGGGGCCGCGGCTACACCTTC. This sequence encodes CASSKTGGRGYTF.